Following are 4 T cell receptor beta chains from one sample sequenced in a study of technical replicates of blood from four donors. The method was immunoSEQ multiplex PCR; TCRdb's version includes in-frame clones alone and lacks a portion of them. Found here are under 85,000 clones, 80% to 95% of them singletons; the top ten hold 0.39%. The source material was T cells isolated from PBMCs. The receptors originated from a human donor in good health.

The rearrangement joins TRBV5-1 to TRBJ1-2; TRBD1 might be the D (6 bases). CDR3 length equals 14 residues. The germline gives CDR1 SGHRS, CDR2 YFSETQ. V was pared by 1 base and J by 2 bases, with 9 bases between. The CDR3 sequence: CASSLKGENYGYTF. The CDR3 bases are TGCGCCAGCAGCTTGAAGGGGGAAAACTATGGCTACACCTTC.

J is TRBJ1-3 and V is TRBV6-1; D gene ambiguous. The V gene's germline CDR1 is MNHNS and CDR2 SASEGT. The CDR3 runs 14 residues. The V end lost 1 base, the J end lost 7 bases, and 11 bases lay between the germline ends. CDR3 in DNA: TGTGCCAGCAGTGAAGTTGGGAGGGAGAACACCATATATTTT. Protein: CASSEVGRENTIYF.

V usage is TRBV30 and J usage is TRBJ2-3; 7 bases are shared with TRBD1. V trimming: 7 bases; J trimming: 9 bases; junction bases outside the gene matches: 7. Per the germline V gene, CDR1 is GTSNPN and CDR2 is SVGIG (reference sequence). CDR3 length equals 11 residues. The DNA for the CDR3 is TGTGCCTCTTTAAGGACAGGAACGCAGTATTTT. It yields the protein CASLRTGTQYF.

V is TRBV11-2 and J is TRBJ1-4; D not resolved. This CDR3 spans 13 amino acids. The germline V and J ends were trimmed by 1 base and 4 bases, with 4 bases remaining between them. The germline V gene has CDR1 SGHAT and CDR2 FQNNGV. Here the CDR3 reads CASSLALNEKLFF. The CDR3 DNA is TGTGCCAGCAGCTTAGCTCTTAATGAAAAACTGTTTTTT.